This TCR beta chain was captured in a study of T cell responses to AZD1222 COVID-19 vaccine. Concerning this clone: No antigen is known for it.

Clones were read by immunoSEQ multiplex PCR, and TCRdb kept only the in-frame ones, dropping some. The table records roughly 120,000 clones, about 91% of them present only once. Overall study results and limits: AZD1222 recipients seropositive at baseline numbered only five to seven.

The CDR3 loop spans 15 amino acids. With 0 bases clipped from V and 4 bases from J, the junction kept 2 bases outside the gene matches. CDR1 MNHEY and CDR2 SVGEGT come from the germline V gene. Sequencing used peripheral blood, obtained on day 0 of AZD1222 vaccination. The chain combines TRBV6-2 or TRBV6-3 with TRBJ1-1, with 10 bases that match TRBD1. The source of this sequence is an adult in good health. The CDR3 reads CASSYSGTGATEAFF. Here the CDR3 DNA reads TGTGCCAGCAGTTACTCTGGGACAGGGGCCACTGAAGCTTTCTTT.